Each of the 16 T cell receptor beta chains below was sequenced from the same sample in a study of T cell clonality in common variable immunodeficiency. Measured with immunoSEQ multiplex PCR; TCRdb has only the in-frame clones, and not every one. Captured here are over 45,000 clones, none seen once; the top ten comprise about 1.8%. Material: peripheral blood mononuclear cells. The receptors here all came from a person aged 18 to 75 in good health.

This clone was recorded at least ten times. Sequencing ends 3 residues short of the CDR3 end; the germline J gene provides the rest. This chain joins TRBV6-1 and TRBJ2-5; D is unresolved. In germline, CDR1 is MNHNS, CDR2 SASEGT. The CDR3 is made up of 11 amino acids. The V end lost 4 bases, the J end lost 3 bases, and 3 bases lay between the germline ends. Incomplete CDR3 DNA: TGTGCCAGCAGTGTAGAAGAGACC. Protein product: CASSVEET. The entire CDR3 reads CASSVEETQYF.

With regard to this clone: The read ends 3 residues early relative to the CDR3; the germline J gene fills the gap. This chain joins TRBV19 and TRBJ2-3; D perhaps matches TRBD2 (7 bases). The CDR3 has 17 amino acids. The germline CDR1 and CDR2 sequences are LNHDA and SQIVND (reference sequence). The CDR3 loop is CASKGQGSVPLGGPQYF. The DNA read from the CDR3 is TGTGCCAGTAAGGGACAAGGTAGTGTCCCCTTGGGGGGGCCG.

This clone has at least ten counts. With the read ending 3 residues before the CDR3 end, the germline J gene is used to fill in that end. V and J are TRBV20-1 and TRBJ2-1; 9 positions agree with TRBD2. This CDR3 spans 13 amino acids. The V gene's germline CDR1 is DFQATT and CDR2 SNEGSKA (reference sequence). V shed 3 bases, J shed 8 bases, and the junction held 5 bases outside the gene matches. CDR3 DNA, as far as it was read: TGCAGTGCTAGTGCGGGAGGGAGGGATGAG. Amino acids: CSASAGGRDE. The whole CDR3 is CSASAGGRDEQFF.

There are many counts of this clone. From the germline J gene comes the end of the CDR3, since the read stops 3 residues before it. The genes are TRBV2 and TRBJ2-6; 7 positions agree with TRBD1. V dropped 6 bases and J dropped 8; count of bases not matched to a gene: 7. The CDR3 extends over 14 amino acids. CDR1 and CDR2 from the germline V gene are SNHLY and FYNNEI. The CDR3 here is CASRRQGSSNVLTF. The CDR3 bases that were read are TGTGCCAGCAGACGACAGGGAAGTTCCAACGTC.

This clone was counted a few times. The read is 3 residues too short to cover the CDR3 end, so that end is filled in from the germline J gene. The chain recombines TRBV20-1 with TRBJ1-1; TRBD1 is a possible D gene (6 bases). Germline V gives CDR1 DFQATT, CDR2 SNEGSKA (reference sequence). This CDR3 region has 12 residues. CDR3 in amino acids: CSASLQGFQAFF. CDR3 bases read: TGCAGTGCTAGTCTCCAGGGGTTTCAA.

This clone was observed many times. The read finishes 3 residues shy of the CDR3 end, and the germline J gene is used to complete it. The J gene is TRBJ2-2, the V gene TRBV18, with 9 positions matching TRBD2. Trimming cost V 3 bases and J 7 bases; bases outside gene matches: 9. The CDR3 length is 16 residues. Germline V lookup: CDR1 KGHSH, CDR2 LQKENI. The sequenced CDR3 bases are TGTGCCAGCTCACCGATAGTAGCGGGAGATGGCGGGGAG. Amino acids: CASSPIVAGDGGE. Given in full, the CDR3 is CASSPIVAGDGGELFF.

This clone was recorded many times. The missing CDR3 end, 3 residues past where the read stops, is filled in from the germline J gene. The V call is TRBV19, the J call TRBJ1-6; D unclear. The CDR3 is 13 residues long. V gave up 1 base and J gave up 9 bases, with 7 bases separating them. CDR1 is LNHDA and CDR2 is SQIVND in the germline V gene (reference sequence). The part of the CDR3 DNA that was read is TGTGCCAGTAGTATAGTAGGGCCTTCACCC. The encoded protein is CASSIVGPSP. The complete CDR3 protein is CASSIVGPSPLHF.

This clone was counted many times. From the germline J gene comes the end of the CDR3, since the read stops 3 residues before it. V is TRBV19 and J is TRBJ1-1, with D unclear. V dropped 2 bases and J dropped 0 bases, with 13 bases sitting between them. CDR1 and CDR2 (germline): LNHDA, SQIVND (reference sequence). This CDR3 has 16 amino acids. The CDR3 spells CASSINSVEMNTEAFF. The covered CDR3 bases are TGTGCCAGTAGTATAAATAGCGTCGAAATGAACACTGAA.

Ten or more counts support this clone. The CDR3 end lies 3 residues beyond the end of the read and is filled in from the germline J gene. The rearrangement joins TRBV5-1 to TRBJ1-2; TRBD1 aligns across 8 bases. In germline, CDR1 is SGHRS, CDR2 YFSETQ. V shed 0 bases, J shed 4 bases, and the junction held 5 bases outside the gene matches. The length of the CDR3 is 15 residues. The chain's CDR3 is CASSLGTGNFYGYTF. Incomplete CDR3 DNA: TGCGCCAGCAGCTTGGGGACAGGGAACTTCTATGGC. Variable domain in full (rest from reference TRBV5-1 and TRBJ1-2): KAGVTQTPRYLIKTRGQQVTLSCSPISGHRSVSWYQQTPGQGLQFLFEYFSETQRNKGNFPGRFSGRQFSNSRSEMNVSTLELGDSALYLCASSLGTGNFYGYTFGSGTRLTVV.

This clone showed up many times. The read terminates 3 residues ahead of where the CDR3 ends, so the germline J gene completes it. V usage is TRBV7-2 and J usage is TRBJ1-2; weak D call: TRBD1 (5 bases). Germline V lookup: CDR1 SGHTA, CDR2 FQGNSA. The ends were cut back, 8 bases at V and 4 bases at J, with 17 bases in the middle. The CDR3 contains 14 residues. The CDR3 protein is CASGTAQGSYGYTF. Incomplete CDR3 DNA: TGTGCCAGCGGAACCGCCCAGGGAAGCTATGGC.

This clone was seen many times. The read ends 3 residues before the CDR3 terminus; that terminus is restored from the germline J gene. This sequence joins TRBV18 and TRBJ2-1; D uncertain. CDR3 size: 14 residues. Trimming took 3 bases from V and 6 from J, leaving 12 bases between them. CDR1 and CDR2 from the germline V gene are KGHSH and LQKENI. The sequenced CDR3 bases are TGTGCCAGCTCACCTGCACAGAGTCTCAATGAG. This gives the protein CASSPAQSLNE. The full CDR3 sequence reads CASSPAQSLNEQFF.

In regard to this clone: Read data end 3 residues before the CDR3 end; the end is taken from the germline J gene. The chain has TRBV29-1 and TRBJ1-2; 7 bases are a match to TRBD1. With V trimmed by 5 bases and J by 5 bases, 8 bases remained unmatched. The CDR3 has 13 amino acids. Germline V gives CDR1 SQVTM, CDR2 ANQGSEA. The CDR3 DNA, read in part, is TGCAGCGTTCCGAAGGAGGGGGCGTATGGC. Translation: CSVPKEGAYG. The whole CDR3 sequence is CSVPKEGAYGYTF.

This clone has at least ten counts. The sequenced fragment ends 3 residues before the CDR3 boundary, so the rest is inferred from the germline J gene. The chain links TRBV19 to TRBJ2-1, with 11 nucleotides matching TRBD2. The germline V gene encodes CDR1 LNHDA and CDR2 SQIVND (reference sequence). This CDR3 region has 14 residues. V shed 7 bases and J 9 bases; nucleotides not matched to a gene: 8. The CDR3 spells CASKVAGGRGEQFF. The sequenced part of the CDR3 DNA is TGTGCCAGTAAAGTAGCGGGAGGGAGGGGTGAG.

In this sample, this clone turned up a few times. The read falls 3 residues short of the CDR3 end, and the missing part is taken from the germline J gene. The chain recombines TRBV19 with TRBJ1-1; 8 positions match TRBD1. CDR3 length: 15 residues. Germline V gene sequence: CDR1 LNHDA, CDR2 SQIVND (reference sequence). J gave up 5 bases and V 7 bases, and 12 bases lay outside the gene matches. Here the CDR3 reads CASIDRGRVRTEAFF. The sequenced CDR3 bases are TGTGCCAGTATTGACAGGGGAAGGGTTAGGACTGAA.

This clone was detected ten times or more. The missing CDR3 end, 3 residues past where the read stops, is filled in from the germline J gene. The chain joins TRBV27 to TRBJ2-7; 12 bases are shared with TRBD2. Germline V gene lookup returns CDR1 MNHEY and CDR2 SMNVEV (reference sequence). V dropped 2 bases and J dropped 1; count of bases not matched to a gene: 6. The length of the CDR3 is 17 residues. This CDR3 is CASSLPSGLAGSYEQYF. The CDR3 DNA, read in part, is TGTGCCAGCAGTTTACCCTCCGGACTAGCGGGATCCTACGAG.

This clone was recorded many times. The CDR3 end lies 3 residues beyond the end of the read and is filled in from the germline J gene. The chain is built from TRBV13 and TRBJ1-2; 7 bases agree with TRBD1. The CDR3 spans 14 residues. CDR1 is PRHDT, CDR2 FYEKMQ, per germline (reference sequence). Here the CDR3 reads CASSSQTGTGGYTF. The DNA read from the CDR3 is TGTGCCAGCAGCTCCCAGACAGGGACGGGGGGC.